What follows are 6 T cell receptor beta chains derived from one specimen sequenced in a study of OX40 agonist ivuxolimab in advanced cancers. TCRdb's copy holds only in-frame clones and misses some; the assay was immunoSEQ multiplex PCR. The data show 73,000 or so clones, with about nine tenths seen just once and roughly 0.72% held by the top ten. Sequences were derived from CD4+ or CD8+ T cells sorted from blood, sampled in a trial of the OX40 agonist ivuxolimab. Receptors were obtained from an adult with an advanced solid tumor such as melanoma, head and neck, liver or kidney cancer.

The chain employs TRBV7-9 and TRBJ2-5; the D gene is possibly TRBD2 (5 bases). There are 16 residues in the CDR3. With 5 bases removed from V and 4 bases from J, the gap between germline ends came to 20 bases. Germline CDR1 and CDR2: SEHNR and FQNEAQ (reference sequence). Written as DNA, the CDR3 is TGTGCCAGCAGCCGGTTCCCTAGCATCTTTCCAGAGACCCAGTACTTC. This encodes CASSRFPSIFPETQYF.

This chain uses TRBV25-1 with TRBJ1-1; no clear D gene. The CDR3 is 13 amino acids. V was trimmed by 1 base and J by 2 bases, leaving 5 bases between them. Germline lookup yields CDR1 MGHDK and CDR2 SYGVNS. The CDR3 here is CASSESGNTEAFF. CDR3 nucleotide sequence: TGTGCCAGCAGTGAATCCGGTAACACTGAAGCTTTCTTT.

The chain joins TRBV2 to TRBJ1-5; D is perhaps TRBD1 (6 bases). Between the trimmed V and J ends, which lost 7 bases and 4 bases, there was a span of 11 bases. Germline CDR1 reads SNHLY; CDR2 reads FYNNEI. This CDR3 is built from 13 residues. The CDR3 region has the DNA TGTGCCAGCAAATACAGGGTAAATCAGCCCCAGCATTTT. This gives the protein CASKYRVNQPQHF.

The J gene is TRBJ2-1, the V gene TRBV6-1; 9 bases are a match to TRBD2. V lost 4 bases and J lost 3; bases outside the gene matches: 7. CDR3 length: 16 residues. Germline V lookup: CDR1 MNHNS, CDR2 SASEGT. Here the CDR3 reads CASSVRGGQSYNEQFF. The CDR3 nucleotides read TGTGCCAGCAGTGTGCGGGGGGGTCAAAGCTACAATGAGCAGTTCTTC.

J is TRBJ1-6 and V is TRBV10-1; 9 nucleotides align to TRBD1. The germline V gene has CDR1 WNHNN and CDR2 SYGVQD (reference sequence). The CDR3 totals 16 residues. J was trimmed by 7 bases and V by 5 bases; bases with no gene match: 9. CDR3 bases: TGCGCCAGCAGTACAGGGGGCCTATCGGGAAATTCACCCCTCCACTTT. Translation: CASSTGGLSGNSPLHF.

In this sample, this clone turned up once. The chain joins TRBV29-1 to TRBJ1-2; D is ambiguous. CDR3 size: 13 residues. Germline V gives CDR1 SQVTM, CDR2 ANQGSEA. The V end lost 0 bases, the J end lost 4 bases, and 9 bases lay between the germline ends. The CDR3 is CSVEDSSRYGYTF. The DNA of the CDR3 is TGCAGCGTTGAAGATTCCAGCCGCTATGGCTACACCTTC. Variable domain in full (rest from reference TRBV29-1 and TRBJ1-2): SAVISQKPSRDICQRGTSLTIQCQVDSQVTMMFWYRQQPGQSLTLIATANQGSEATYESGFVIDKFPISRPNLTFSTLTVSNMSPEDSSIYLCSVEDSSRYGYTFGSGTRLTVV.